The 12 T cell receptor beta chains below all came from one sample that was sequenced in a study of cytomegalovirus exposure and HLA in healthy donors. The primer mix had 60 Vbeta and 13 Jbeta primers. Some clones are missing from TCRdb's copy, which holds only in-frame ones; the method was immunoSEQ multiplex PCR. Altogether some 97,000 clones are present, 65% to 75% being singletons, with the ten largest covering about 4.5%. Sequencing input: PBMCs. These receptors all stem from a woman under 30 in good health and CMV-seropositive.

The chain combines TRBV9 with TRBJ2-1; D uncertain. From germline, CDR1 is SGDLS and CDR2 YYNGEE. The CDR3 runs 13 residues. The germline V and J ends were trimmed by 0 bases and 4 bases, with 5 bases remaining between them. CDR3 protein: CASSVGAYNEQFF. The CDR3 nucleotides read TGTGCCAGCAGCGTAGGGGCTTACAATGAGCAGTTCTTC.

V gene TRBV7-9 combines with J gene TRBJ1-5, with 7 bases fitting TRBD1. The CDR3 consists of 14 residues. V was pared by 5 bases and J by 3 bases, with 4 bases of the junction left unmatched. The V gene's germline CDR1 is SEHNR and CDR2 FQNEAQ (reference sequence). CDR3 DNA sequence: TGTGCCAGCAGCCAGGGGGTTAACAATCAGCCCCAGCATTTT. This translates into CASSQGVNNQPQHF.

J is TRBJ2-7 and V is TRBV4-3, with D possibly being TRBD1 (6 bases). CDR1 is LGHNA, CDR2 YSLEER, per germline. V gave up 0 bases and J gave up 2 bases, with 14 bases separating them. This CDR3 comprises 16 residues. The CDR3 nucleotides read TGCGCCAGCAGCCAAGATGAGTTAGGGGGAACCTACGAGCAGTACTTC. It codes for CASSQDELGGTYEQYF.

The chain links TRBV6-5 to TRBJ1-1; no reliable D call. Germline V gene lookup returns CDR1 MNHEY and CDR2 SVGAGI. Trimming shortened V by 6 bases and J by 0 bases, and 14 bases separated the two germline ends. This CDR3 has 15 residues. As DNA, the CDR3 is TGTGCCAGCAGCCGAGCTTGGGGAGTGAACACTGAAGCTTTCTTT. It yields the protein CASSRAWGVNTEAFF.

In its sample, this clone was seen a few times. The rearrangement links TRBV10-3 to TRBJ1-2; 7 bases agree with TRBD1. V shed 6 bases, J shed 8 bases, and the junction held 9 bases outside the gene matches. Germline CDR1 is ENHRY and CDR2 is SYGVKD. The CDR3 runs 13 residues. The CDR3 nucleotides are TGTGCCATCAGGATGACAGGGATCCTGGGCTACACCTTC. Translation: CAIRMTGILGYTF.

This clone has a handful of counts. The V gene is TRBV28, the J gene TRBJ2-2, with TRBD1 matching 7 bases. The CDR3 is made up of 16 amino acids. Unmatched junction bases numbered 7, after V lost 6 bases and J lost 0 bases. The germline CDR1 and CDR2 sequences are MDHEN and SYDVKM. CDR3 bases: TGTGCCAGCAGCCAAACGGGACAGTCGAACACCGGGGAGCTGTTTTTT. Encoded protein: CASSQTGQSNTGELFF. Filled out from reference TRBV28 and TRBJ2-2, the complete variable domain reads DVKVTQSSRYLVKRTGEKVFLECVQDMDHENMFWYRQDPGLGLRLIYFSYDVKMKEKGDIPEGYSVSREKKERFSLILESASTNQTSMYLCASSQTGQSNTGELFFGEGSRLTVL.

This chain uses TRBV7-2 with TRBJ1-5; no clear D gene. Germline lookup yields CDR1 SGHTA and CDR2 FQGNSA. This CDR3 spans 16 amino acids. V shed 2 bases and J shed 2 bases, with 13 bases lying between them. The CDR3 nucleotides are TGTGCCAGCAGCTTAAAGTCGGGGTCAGGCAATCAGCCCCAGCATTTT. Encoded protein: CASSLKSGSGNQPQHF.

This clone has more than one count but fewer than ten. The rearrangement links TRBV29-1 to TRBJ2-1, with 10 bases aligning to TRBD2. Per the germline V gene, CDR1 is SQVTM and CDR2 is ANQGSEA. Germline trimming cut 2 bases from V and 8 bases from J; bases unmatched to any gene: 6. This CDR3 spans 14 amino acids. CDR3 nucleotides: TGCAGCGTTGAACCTAGCGGGAGAACTTATGAGCAGTTCTTC. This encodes CSVEPSGRTYEQFF.

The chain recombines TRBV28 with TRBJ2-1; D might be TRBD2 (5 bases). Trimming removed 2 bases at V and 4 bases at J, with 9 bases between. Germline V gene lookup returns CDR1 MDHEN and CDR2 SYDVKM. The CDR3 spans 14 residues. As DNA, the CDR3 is TGTGCCAGCAGTTTACAGCGGAATTACAATGAGCAGTTCTTC. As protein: CASSLQRNYNEQFF.

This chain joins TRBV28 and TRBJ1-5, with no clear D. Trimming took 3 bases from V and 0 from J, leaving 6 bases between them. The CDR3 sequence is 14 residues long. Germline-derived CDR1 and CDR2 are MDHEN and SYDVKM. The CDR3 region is CASSFYSSNQPQHF. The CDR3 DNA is TGTGCCAGCAGTTTCTACAGTAGCAATCAGCCCCAGCATTTT.

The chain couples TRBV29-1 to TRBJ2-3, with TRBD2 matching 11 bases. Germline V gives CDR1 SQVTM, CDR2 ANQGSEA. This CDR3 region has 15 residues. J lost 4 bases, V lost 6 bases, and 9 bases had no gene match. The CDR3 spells CSVALLAGEADTQYF. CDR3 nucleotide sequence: TGCAGCGTCGCTTTACTAGCGGGGGAGGCAGATACGCAGTATTTT.

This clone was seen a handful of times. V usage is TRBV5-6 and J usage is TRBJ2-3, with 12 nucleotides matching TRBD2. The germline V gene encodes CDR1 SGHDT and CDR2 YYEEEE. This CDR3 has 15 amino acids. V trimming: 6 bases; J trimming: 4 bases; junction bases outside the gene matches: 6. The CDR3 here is CASNRLAGGSDTQYF. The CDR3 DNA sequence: TGTGCCAGCAACAGGCTAGCGGGAGGGTCAGATACGCAGTATTTT.